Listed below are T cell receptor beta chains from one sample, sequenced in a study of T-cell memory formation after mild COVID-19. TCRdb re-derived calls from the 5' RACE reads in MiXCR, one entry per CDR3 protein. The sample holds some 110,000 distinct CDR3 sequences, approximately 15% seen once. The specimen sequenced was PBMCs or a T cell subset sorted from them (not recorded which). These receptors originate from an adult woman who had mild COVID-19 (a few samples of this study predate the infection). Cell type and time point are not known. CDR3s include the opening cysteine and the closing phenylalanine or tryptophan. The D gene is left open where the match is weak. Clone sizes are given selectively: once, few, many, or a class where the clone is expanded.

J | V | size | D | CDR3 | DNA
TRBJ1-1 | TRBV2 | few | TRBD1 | CASSEQGVVNTEAFF | TGTGCCAGCAGCGAACAGGGGGTTGTGAACACTGAAGCTTTCTTT
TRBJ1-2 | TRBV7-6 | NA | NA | CASSPDSYYGYTF | TGTGCCAGCAGCCCCGACAGTTACTATGGCTACACCTTC
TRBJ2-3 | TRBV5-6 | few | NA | CASSKQSGSTDTQYF | TGTGCCAGCAGCAAACAAAGCGGTTCCACAGATACGCAGTATTTT
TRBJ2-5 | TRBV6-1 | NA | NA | CASRYRDGPKETQYF | TGTGCCAGCAGATATCGGGACGGTCCGAAAGAGACCCAGTACTTC
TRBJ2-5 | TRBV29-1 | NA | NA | CSVIKRGRETQYF | TGCAGCGTTATCAAGAGGGGTCGGGAGACCCAGTACTTC
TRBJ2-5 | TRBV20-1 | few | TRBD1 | CSASFTGGQETQYF | TGCAGTGCTAGCTTCACAGGGGGCCAAGAGACCCAGTACTTC
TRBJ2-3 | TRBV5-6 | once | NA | CASSSGAPSTDTQYF | TGTGCCAGCAGCTCAGGGGCGCCAAGCACAGATACGCAGTATTTT
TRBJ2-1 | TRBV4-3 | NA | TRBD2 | CASSQPSGGVNEQFF | TGCGCCAGCAGCCAGCCCAGCGGGGGGGTCAATGAGCAGTTCTTC
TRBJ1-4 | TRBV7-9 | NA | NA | CASSSQEGSVGEKLFF | TGTGCCAGCAGCTCACAGGAGGGCTCGGTGGGGGAAAAACTGTTTTTT
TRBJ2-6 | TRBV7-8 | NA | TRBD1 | CASSPYHGTGGPGANVLTF | TGTGCCAGCAGCCCCTACCATGGGACAGGGGGGCCTGGGGCCAACGTCCTGACTTTC
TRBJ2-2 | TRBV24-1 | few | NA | CATSDFLDPPGELFF | TGTGCCACCAGTGATTTTCTAGATCCACCCGGGGAGCTGTTTTTT
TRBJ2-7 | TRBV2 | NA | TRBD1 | CASRGPDRGALYEQYF | TGTGCCAGCAGGGGACCCGACAGGGGCGCCCTTTACGAGCAGTACTTC
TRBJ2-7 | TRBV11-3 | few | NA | CASSLSTPQWQYF | TGTGCCAGCAGCTTATCAACTCCCCAGTGGCAGTACTTC
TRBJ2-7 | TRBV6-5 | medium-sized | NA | CASSPLGGPYEQYF | TGTGCCAGCAGTCCCCTAGGAGGCCCCTACGAGCAGTACTTC
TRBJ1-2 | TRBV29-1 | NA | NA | CSVRLLTGPRDGYTF | TGCAGCGTGCGTCTCTTGACAGGCCCCCGGGATGGCTACACCTTC
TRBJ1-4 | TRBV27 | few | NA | CASSFGVRGKLFF | TGTGCCAGCAGTTTTGGGGTCAGGGGAAAACTGTTTTTT
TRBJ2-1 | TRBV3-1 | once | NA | CASSHPGLLYNEQFF | TGTGCCAGCAGCCACCCGGGACTCCTATACAATGAGCAGTTCTTC
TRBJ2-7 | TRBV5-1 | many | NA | CASSLGDGAYYEQYF | TGCGCCAGCAGCTTGGGCGATGGGGCCTACTACGAGCAGTACTTC
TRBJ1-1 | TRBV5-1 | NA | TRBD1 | CASSVGTAGNTEAFF | TGCGCCAGCAGCGTCGGGACAGCAGGGAACACTGAAGCTTTCTTT
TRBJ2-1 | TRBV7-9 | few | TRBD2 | CASSFVTSGTEQFF | TGTGCCAGCAGCTTTGTGACTAGCGGGACCGAGCAGTTCTTC
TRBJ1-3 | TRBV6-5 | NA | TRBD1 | CASRDRSYSGNTIYF | TGTGCCAGCAGGGACAGGTCTTACTCTGGAAACACCATATATTTT
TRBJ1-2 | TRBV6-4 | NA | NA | CASSDSAGKGGYGYTF | TGTGCCAGCAGTGACTCGGCGGGGAAAGGAGGGTATGGCTACACCTTC